This T cell receptor beta chain was documented in a study of blood T cells in healthy people across ages. Germline V gene data show CDR1 as DFQATT and CDR2 as SNEGSKA (reference sequence). CDR3 length equals 14 residues. Trimming shortened V by 6 bases and J by 0 bases, and 14 bases separated the two germline ends. As concerns this clonotype: Its antigen is as yet unknown.

It was with a sample-barcoded 5' primer and a J-beta primer mix that a second PCR of roughly 6 to 12 cycles was run. TCRdb recomputed calls from the 5' RACE reads with MiXCR, one row per CDR3 protein. The sample yields under 2,000,000 distinct CDR3 sequences, around 50% seen once. Each individual donor underwent a draw of 8 to 10 milliliters of peripheral blood. General study findings and limits: Across the age range, TCR beta diversity per million T cells fell in a roughly linear way. Researchers judged that diversity estimates from one million T cells fell short of true values. Naive CD4+ cells and diversity were both higher in long-lived donors than in aged donors.

The source is a woman between 35 and 50 years old in good health. The V gene is TRBV20-1, the J gene TRBJ2-5; D gene unclear. The specimen sequenced was blood. The CDR3 DNA is TGCAGTGCCCACGTAGCTCCGTACCAAGAGACCCAGTACTTC. Encoded protein: CSAHVAPYQETQYF.